This TCR beta chain was captured by sequencing in a study of early T cells in non-severe SARS-CoV-2 infection (TCRdb year 2021). Describing the broader study: Because TCR sequencing relied on bulk RNA taken from unsorted whole blood, pairing of alpha and beta chains was not possible. Summary of the overall study and its limitations: VDJdb matching was skewed toward anti-spike CD8 responses and likely underestimated virus-specific expansions by missing private and CD4 specificities.

This clonotype appeared once. What antigen it recognizes has not been identified. Base qualities are not at hand, and no much larger clone is one base apart. Evidence from one read is weak. Set within a cohort of healthcare workers in London, UK, this nested case-control study involved weekly PCR testing of nasopharyngeal swabs along with blood sampling. Healthcare workers were recruited between 23 and 31 March 2020, during the week of the UK lockdown, and were followed weekly for up to roughly 15 weeks. The library was produced with 5' RACE. For sequencing, a NextSeq 500 was employed. Unique molecular identifiers were attached to individual cDNA molecules in the TCR library protocol so that sequencing error and PCR bias could be corrected. Sequencing covered both TCR alpha and beta chains, and within each sample the abundances of alpha and beta sequences were tightly co-correlated. As for the authors' bioinformatics: Decombinator V4 was used to annotate TCR sequences for V gene, J gene and CDR3. TCRs were defined as expanded if a significant change between any two time points was detected under a Poisson model with p below 0.0001. TCR abundances were normalised to the total number of TCRs sequenced per sample and were expressed as counts per million. TRAV1-2 paired with TRAJ12, TRAJ20 or TRAJ33 defined MAIT TCRs, while TRAV10 paired with TRAJ18 defined iNKT TCRs. VDJdb, accessed 1 November 2021, was searched for CMV, EBV and SARS-CoV-2 annotated TCRs, excluding TCRs annotated for multiple antigens. TCRdb redid the processing of the public reads, applying fastp at Q25 and MiXCR, and retained in-frame beta chains. Each CDR3 protein appears once, grouped with its most common genes and DNA. The V and J calls follow TCRdb's processing rather than the paper's. This sample is represented by 60,000 to 70,000 distinct CDR3 sequences; approximately 9.2% of them were singletons. Jointly, the top ten make up 3.2% of the sample.

The CDR3, from cysteine to phenylalanine, totals 15 residues. This entry keeps only the CDR3 DNA: 45 bases, framed from base 1. The germline V end is reduced by 4 bases and the J end by 3 bases; junction bases left unmatched: 7. The germline V gene sets CDR1 to LGHNA and CDR2 to YSLEER. The sample consisted of whole blood. The chain employs TRBV4-3 and TRBJ2-7; the central 9 bases match TRBD1. This TCR was sampled from an adult who was a healthcare worker with PCR-confirmed SARS-CoV-2 infection or an uninfected control (not recorded which). In nucleotides, the sequence is TGCGCCAGCAGCCGTGCGGGACAGGGTATCTACGAGCAGTACTTC. Protein translation: CASSRAGQGIYEQYF.